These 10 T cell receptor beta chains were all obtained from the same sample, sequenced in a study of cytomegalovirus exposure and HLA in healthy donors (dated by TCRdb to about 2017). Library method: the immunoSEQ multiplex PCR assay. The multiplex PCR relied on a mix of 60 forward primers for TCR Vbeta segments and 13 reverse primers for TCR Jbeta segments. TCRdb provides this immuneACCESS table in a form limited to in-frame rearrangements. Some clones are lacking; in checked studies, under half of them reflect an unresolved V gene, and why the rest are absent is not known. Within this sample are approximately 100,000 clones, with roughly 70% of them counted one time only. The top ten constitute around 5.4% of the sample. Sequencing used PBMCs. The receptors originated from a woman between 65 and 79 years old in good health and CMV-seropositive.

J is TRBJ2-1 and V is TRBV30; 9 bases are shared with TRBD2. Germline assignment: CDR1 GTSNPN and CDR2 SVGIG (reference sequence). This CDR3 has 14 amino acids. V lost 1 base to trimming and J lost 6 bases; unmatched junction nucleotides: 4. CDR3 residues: CAWSEAGGLNEQFF. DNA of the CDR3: TGTGCCTGGAGTGAGGCGGGGGGGCTCAATGAGCAGTTCTTC. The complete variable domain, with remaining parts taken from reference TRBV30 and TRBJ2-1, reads SQTIHQWPATLVQPVGSPLSLECTVEGTSNPNLYWYRQAAGRGLQLLFYSVGIGQISSEVPQNLSASRPQDRQFILSSKKLLLSDSGFYLCAWSEAGGLNEQFFGPGTRLTVL.

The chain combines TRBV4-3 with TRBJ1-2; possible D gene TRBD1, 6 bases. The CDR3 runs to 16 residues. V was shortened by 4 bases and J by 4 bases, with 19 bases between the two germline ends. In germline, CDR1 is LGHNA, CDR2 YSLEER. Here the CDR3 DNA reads TGCGCCAGCAGCCCCACGACGGGGGGGGCTCGCTATGGCTACACCTTC. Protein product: CASSPTTGGARYGYTF.

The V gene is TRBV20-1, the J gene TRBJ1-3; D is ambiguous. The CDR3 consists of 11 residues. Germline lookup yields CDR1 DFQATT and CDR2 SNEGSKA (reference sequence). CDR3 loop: CSSGRGNTIYF. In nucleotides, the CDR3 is TGCAGCTCGGGGAGAGGAAACACCATATATTTT.

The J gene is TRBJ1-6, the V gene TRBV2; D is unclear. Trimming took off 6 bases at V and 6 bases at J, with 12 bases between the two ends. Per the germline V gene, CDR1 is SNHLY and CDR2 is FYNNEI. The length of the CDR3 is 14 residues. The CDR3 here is CASRGGGTNSPLHF. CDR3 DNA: TGTGCCAGCAGAGGTGGAGGAACTAATTCACCCCTCCACTTT.

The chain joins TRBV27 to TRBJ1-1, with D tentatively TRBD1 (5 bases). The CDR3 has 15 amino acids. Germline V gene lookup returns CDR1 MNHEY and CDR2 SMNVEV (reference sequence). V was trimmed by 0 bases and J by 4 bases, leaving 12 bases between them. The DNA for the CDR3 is TGTGCCAGCAGTTTATCCGCGGGGGTTGGCACTGAAGCTTTCTTT. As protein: CASSLSAGVGTEAFF.

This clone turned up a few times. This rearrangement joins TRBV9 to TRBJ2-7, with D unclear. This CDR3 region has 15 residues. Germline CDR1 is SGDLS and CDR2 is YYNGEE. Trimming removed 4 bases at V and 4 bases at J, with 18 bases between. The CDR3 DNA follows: TGTGCCAGCAGCCCCCGCGATCCGCTGACTTACGAGCAGTACTTC. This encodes CASSPRDPLTYEQYF.

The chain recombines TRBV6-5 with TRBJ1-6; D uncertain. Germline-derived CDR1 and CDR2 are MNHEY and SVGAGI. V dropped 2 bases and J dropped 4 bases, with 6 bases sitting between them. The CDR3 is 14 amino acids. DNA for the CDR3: TGTGCCAGCAGTTACGGGCGTTATAATTCACCCCTCCACTTT. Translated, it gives CASSYGRYNSPLHF.

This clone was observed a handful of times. The chain's CDR3 is CAWSWAAMNTEAFF. CDR3 DNA: TGTGCCTGGAGTTGGGCAGCCATGAACACTGAAGCTTTCTTT. The chain links TRBV30 to TRBJ1-1; D gene ambiguous. CDR1 and CDR2 (germline): GTSNPN, SVGIG (reference sequence). The CDR3 consists of 14 residues. V shed 2 bases and J shed 0 bases, with 10 bases lying between them.

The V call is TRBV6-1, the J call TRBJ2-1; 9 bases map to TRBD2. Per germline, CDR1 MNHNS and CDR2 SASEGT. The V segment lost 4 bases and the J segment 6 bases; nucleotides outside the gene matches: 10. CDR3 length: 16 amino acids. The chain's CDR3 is CASSVWRGGRGNEQFF. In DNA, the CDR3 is TGTGCCAGCAGTGTTTGGCGGGGGGGCCGAGGCAATGAGCAGTTCTTC.

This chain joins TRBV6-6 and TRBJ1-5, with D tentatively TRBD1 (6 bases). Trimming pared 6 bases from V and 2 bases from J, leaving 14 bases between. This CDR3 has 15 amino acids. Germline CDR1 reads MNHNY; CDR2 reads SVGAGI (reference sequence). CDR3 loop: CASRDSPLRNQPQHF. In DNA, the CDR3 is TGTGCCAGCAGGGACAGCCCTTTGCGCAATCAGCCCCAGCATTTT.